These 11 T cell receptor beta chains were all obtained from the same sample, sequenced in a study of control samples from healthy donors and cancer patients. Measured with immunoSEQ multiplex PCR; TCRdb has only the in-frame clones, and not every one. The table lists 130,000 or so clones, around 87% of them singletons. Sequenced sample: blood. These receptors originate from a middle-aged man in good health.

The chain links TRBV14 to TRBJ1-1; D gene unclear. Germline CDR1 SGHDN, CDR2 FVKESK. The CDR3 extends over 16 amino acids. Trimming left V 4 bases short and J 5 bases short, with 20 bases between. Here the CDR3 reads CASSPLSYRVVTEAFF. The CDR3 DNA reads TGTGCCAGCAGCCCCCTCTCATATAGGGTCGTGACTGAAGCTTTCTTT.

The chain carries TRBV7-2 and TRBJ2-1; 11 bases line up with TRBD2. The CDR3 loop spans 16 amino acids. Germline V gene sequence: CDR1 SGHTA, CDR2 FQGNSA. The trim removed 4 bases at V and 4 bases at J, leaving 6 bases unmatched. As DNA, the CDR3 is TGTGCCAGCAGCTCAATCGGGACTAGCGGTTACAATGAGCAGTTCTTC. Translated: CASSSIGTSGYNEQFF.

The V and J genes are TRBV23-1 and TRBJ2-7; the D call may be TRBD1 or TRBD2 (7 bases each). TRBV23-1 is treated as an ORF (open reading frame) with a function not yet certain. This CDR3 is built from 16 residues. Trimming pared 7 bases from V and 6 bases from J, leaving 25 bases between. This CDR3 reads CASTTEVRGRAIEQYF. CDR3 nucleotides: TGCGCCAGCACCACAGAGGTCAGGGGGAGGGCCATCGAGCAGTACTTC.

The CDR3 reads CASRIWGSETQYF. For the CDR3, the DNA is TGTGCCAGCAGAATATGGGGGTCCGAGACCCAGTACTTC. V gene TRBV7-2 combines with J gene TRBJ2-5; D tentatively fits TRBD1 or TRBD2 (5 bases each). From germline, CDR1 is SGHTA and CDR2 FQGNSA. The germline V and J ends were trimmed by 6 bases and 5 bases, with 13 bases remaining between them. The CDR3 has 13 residues. Full variable domain (rest looked up from reference TRBV7-2 and TRBJ2-5): GAGVSQSPSNKVTEKGKDVELRCDPISGHTALYWYRQSLGQGLEFLIYFQGNSAPDKSGLPSDRFSAERTGGSVSTLTIQRTQQEDSAVYLCASRIWGSETQYFGPGTRLLVL.

This rearrangement joins TRBV5-4 to TRBJ1-6; 9 bases are shared with TRBD1. There are 15 residues in the CDR3. After removal of 4 bases from V and 7 bases from J, the junction contained 6 bases not matched to a gene. CDR1 is SGHNT, CDR2 YYREEE, per germline (reference sequence). CDR3 nucleotides: TGTGCCAGCAGCCAGCGAGGACAGGGGAATTCACCCCTCCACTTT. It is translated as CASSQRGQGNSPLHF.

The chain combines TRBV27 with TRBJ2-3, with 11 bases matching TRBD2. The germline CDR1 and CDR2 sequences are MNHEY and SMNVEV (reference sequence). After removal of 6 bases from V and 4 bases from J, the junction contained 9 bases not matched to a gene. The CDR3 spans 16 residues. Here the CDR3 reads CASRITSGGIPDTQYF. Written as DNA, the CDR3 is TGTGCCAGCAGAATTACTAGCGGGGGTATCCCAGATACGCAGTATTTT.

The chain carries TRBV10-2 and TRBJ2-5; no firm D call. CDR1 is WSHSY and CDR2 is SAAADI in the germline V gene. The length of the CDR3 is 14 residues. Trimming shortened V by 6 bases and J by 1 base, and 12 bases separated the two germline ends. CDR3 sequence reads: CASRANLVQETQYF. The CDR3, as DNA: TGCGCCAGCAGAGCAAACCTGGTCCAAGAGACCCAGTACTTC.

J is TRBJ1-1 and V is TRBV4-3, with TRBD1 matching 9 bases. V dropped 4 bases and J dropped 6; count of bases not matched to a gene: 12. Germline V CDR1 and CDR2: LGHNA, YSLEER. This CDR3 comprises 16 residues. Here the CDR3 reads CASSPRTGVGLSEAFF. The CDR3 bases are TGCGCCAGCAGCCCCAGGACAGGGGTCGGTCTGTCTGAAGCTTTCTTT.

The J gene is TRBJ1-1, the V gene TRBV2; D gene ambiguous. The CDR3 covers 13 residues. Per the germline V gene, CDR1 is SNHLY and CDR2 is FYNNEI. V was pared by 6 bases and J by 6 bases, with 14 bases between. The CDR3 DNA is TGTGCCAGCAGGTTCGGGCAGGACTCTGAAGCTTTCTTT. Its protein product is CASRFGQDSEAFF. Together with reference TRBV2 and TRBJ1-1, the CDR3 gives the full variable domain: EPEVTQTPSHQVTQMGQEVILRCVPISNHLYFYWYRQILGQKVEFLVSFYNNEISEKSEIFDDQFSVERPDGSNFTLKIRSTKLEDSAMYFCASRFGQDSEAFFGQGTRLTVV.

The chain uses TRBV4-2 and TRBJ2-3; 9 bases are a match to TRBD1. Trimming at V came to 4 bases and at J to 3 bases, leaving 2 bases not matched to a gene. Germline lookup yields CDR1 LGHNA and CDR2 YNFKEQ. The CDR3 contains 14 residues. CDR3 sequence reads: CASSPGQGTDTQYF. CDR3 bases: TGTGCCAGCAGCCCGGGACAGGGTACAGATACGCAGTATTTT.

The V gene is TRBV5-1, the J gene TRBJ2-1; D may be TRBD1 (7 bases). Looked up from germline, CDR1 is SGHRS and CDR2 is YFSETQ. This CDR3 region has 15 residues. V lost 3 bases to trimming and J lost 0 bases, with 10 bases between them. CDR3 DNA: TGCGCCAGCAGCTCGCGGGACAGCTCCTACAATGAGCAGTTCTTC. This encodes CASSSRDSSYNEQFF.